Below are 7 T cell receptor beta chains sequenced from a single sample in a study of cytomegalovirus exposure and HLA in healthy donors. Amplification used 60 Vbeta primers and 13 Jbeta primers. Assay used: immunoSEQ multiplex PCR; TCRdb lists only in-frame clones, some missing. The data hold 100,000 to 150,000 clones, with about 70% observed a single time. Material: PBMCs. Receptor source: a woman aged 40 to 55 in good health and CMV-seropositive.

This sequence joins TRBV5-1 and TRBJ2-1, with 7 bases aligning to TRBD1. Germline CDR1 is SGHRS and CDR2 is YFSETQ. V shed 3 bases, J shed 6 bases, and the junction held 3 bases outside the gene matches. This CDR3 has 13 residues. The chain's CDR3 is CASSSTGSNEQFF. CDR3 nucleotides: TGCGCCAGCAGCTCGACAGGGTCCAATGAGCAGTTCTTC.

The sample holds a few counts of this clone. The DNA for the CDR3 is TGCAGCGTTGAAGATCGCCGATCCGGGCCAGGACAGGCCTCCTACGAGCAGTACTTC. Translating it yields CSVEDRRSGPGQASYEQYF. This chain uses TRBV29-1 with TRBJ2-5; TRBD1 matches at 7 bases. The end of the DNA fits TRBJ2-7 better, so the J call may be wrong. This CDR3 has 19 residues. The germline gives CDR1 SQVTM, CDR2 ANQGSEA.

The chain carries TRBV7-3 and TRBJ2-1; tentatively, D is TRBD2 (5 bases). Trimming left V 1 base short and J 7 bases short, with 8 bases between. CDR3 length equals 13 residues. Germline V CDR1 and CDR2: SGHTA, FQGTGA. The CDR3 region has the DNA TGTGCCAGCAGCTTAAACGGGATTAATGAGCAGTTCTTC. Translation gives CASSLNGINEQFF.

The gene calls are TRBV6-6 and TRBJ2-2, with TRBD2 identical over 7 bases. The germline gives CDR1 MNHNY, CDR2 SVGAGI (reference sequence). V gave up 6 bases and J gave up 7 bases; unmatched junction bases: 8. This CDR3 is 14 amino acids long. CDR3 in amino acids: CASSRTSEDGELFF. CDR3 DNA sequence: TGTGCCAGCAGCAGAACTAGCGAGGACGGGGAGCTGTTTTTT.

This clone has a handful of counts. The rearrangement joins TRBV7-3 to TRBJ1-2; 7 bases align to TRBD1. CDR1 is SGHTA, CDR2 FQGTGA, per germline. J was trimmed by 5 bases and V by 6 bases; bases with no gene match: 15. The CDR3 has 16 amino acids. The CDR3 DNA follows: TGTGCCAGCAGTCCCAAACGGGACAGCAGAAGGTATGGCTACACCTTC. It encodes CASSPKRDSRRYGYTF.

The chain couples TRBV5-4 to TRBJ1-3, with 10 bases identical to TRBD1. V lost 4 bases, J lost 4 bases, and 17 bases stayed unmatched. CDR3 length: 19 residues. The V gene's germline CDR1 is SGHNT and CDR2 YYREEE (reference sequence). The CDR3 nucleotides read TGTGCCAGCAGCCTGGGCGCAGACAGGGGGCGGGATCGGGGAAACACCATATATTTT. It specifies CASSLGADRGRDRGNTIYF.

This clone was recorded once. The CDR3 spells CASRREGGGQPQHF. DNA of the CDR3: TGTGCCAGCAGGCGGGAAGGGGGGGGGCAGCCCCAGCATTTT. This chain uses TRBV27 with TRBJ1-5, with D possibly TRBD1 on 6 matching bases. This CDR3 has 14 amino acids. Germline CDR1 MNHEY, CDR2 SMNVEV (reference sequence). V lost 6 bases and J lost 7, with 16 bases in between.